The 29 T cell receptor beta chains below all came from one sample that was sequenced in a study of CD8 T cells in ankylosing spondylitis. MiXCR, applied by TCRdb to the 5' RACE reads, yields one record per CDR3 protein. Among roughly 180,000 distinct CDR3 sequences, about 13% were seen once, and the ten largest hold approximately 16%. Sequenced sample: blood, either unsorted or a sorted T cell fraction (not recorded which). The receptors were gathered from a male donor with ankylosing spondylitis or in good health (not recorded which).

At least ten counts were recorded for this clonotype. The chain employs TRBV5-5 and TRBJ1-2; 9 bases are shared with TRBD1. V shed 4 bases and J 1 base; nucleotides not matched to a gene: 5. This CDR3 spans 15 amino acids. Germline-derived CDR1 and CDR2 are SGHKS and YYEKEE (reference sequence). The CDR3 protein is CASSTGTGINYGYTF. CDR3 coding DNA: TGTGCCAGCAGCACCGGGACAGGGATTAACTATGGCTACACCTTC. The variable domain in full, with the rest retrieved from reference TRBV5-5 and TRBJ1-2, is DAGVTQSPTHLIKTRGQQVTLRCSPISGHKSVSWYQQVLGQGPQFIFQYYEKEERGRGNFPDRFSARQFPNYSSELNVNALLLGDSALYLCASSTGTGINYGYTFGSGTRLTVV.

This clonotype was counted only a few times. This sequence joins TRBV27 and TRBJ2-7, with 8 bases fitting TRBD1. Germline assignment: CDR1 MNHEY and CDR2 SMNVEV (reference sequence). V dropped 0 bases and J dropped 5; count of bases not matched to a gene: 3. CDR3 length equals 14 residues. CDR3 sequence reads: CASSLSRGQNEQYF. CDR3 DNA sequence: TGTGCCAGCAGTTTATCCAGGGGGCAAAACGAGCAGTACTTC.

This sequence joins TRBV9 and TRBJ2-1, with TRBD2 matching 10 bases. This CDR3 contains 16 residues. Germline trimming cut 3 bases from V and 10 bases from J; bases unmatched to any gene: 13. Germline V gives CDR1 SGDLS, CDR2 YYNGEE. This CDR3 is CASSAAGTSAPSEQFF. The CDR3 DNA sequence: TGTGCCAGCAGCGCTGCCGGGACTAGCGCCCCCTCGGAGCAGTTCTTC.

The rearrangement uses TRBV30 and TRBJ2-7; 7 positions match TRBD2. CDR3 length equals 11 residues. Per the germline V gene, CDR1 is GTSNPN and CDR2 is SVGIG (reference sequence). Trimming removed 3 bases from V and 5 bases from J; junction bases left unmatched: 1. CDR3 nucleotide sequence: TGTGCCTGGAGGGGACTAAACGAGCAGTACTTC. Its translation is CAWRGLNEQYF.

The J gene is TRBJ2-7, the V gene TRBV6-2 or TRBV6-3; D might be TRBD1 or TRBD2, each matching 5 bases. Trimming removed 0 bases at V and 3 bases at J, with 12 bases between. The V gene's germline CDR1 is MNHEY and CDR2 SVGEGT. CDR3 length: 15 amino acids. In DNA form, the CDR3 reads TGTGCCAGCAGTTACTCGGATTCAGGGAGCTACGAGCAGTACTTC. It specifies CASSYSDSGSYEQYF.

This clonotype appeared a few times. The J gene is TRBJ2-5, the V gene TRBV3-1; D perhaps matches TRBD2 (5 bases). The V end lost 3 bases, the J end lost 5 bases, and 13 bases lay between the germline ends. Germline values: CDR1 LGHDT, CDR2 YNNKEL (reference sequence). The CDR3 sequence is 14 residues long. CDR3 in DNA: TGTGCCAGCAGCCACTTACTAGTTTTGGAGACCCAGTACTTC. Translation: CASSHLLVLETQYF.

This sequence joins TRBV7-9 and TRBJ2-7, with D possibly matching TRBD2 (6 bases). The CDR3 is 15 amino acids. V shed 4 bases and J shed 1 base, with 14 bases lying between them. From germline, CDR1 is SEHNR and CDR2 FQNEAQ (reference sequence). CDR3 region: CASSSGGTESYEQYF. DNA for the CDR3: TGTGCCAGCAGCTCTGGAGGGACCGAGTCCTACGAGCAGTACTTC.

The V call is TRBV4-1, the J call TRBJ2-7; 9 bases map to TRBD1. The ends lost 3 bases at V and 4 bases at J; junction bases unmatched: 4. The CDR3 contains 14 residues. Germline loops: CDR1 MGHRA, CDR2 YSYEKL. The CDR3 DNA sequence: TGCGCCAGCAGCCATGGACAGGGGAATTACGAGCAGTACTTC. It translates to CASSHGQGNYEQYF.

This clonotype has a handful of counts. The chain combines TRBV5-1 with TRBJ1-1, with D possibly being TRBD1 (5 bases). V was clipped by 3 bases and J by 1 base, with 10 bases between them. Germline loops: CDR1 SGHRS, CDR2 YFSETQ. The CDR3 spans 14 residues. The CDR3 loop is CASSYPTENTEAFF. In nucleotides, the CDR3 is TGCGCCAGCAGCTACCCGACAGAGAACACTGAAGCTTTCTTT.

This clonotype has only a few counts. CDR3 DNA sequence: TGTGCCAGCAGTAACAGGGGAGGGTTCACTGAAGCTTTCTTT. Encoded protein: CASSNRGGFTEAFF. The chain employs TRBV4-2 and TRBJ1-1; TRBD1 matches at 7 bases. Per the germline V gene, CDR1 is LGHNA and CDR2 is YNFKEQ. The CDR3 runs to 14 residues. The junction had 8 bases not matched to a gene; V was cut back by 6 bases and J by 4 bases.

In this sample, this clonotype turned up a few times. The J gene is TRBJ2-3, the V gene TRBV6-1; 8 bases fit TRBD2. The V gene's germline CDR1 is MNHNS and CDR2 SASEGT. This CDR3 is 15 amino acids long. The junction had 10 bases not matched to a gene; V was cut back by 5 bases and J by 6 bases. The CDR3 here is CASSPIGGAGDTQYF. The CDR3 DNA sequence: TGTGCCAGCAGTCCGATCGGGGGGGCTGGGGATACGCAGTATTTT.

Only a few counts were recorded for this clonotype. The chain is built from TRBV19 and TRBJ2-1, with 10 bases fitting TRBD2. V shed 9 bases, J shed 4 bases, and the junction held 9 bases outside the gene matches. CDR1 and CDR2 from the germline V gene are LNHDA and SQIVND (reference sequence). The CDR3 length is 15 residues. Here the CDR3 reads CASSIAGGKYNEQFF. CDR3 bases: TGTGCCAGCTCCATAGCGGGAGGAAAATACAATGAGCAGTTCTTC.

The gene calls are TRBV5-1 and TRBJ2-1; D not resolved. CDR1 and CDR2 from the germline V gene are SGHRS and YFSETQ. CDR3 length equals 17 residues. Trimming pared 3 bases from V and 4 bases from J, leaving 20 bases between. The CDR3 DNA sequence: TGCGCCAGCAGCTCTGACTTGGGCGGAAGGGTATACAATGAGCAGTTCTTC. This encodes CASSSDLGGRVYNEQFF. The whole variable domain, filled in from reference TRBV5-1 and TRBJ2-1, reads KAGVTQTPRYLIKTRGQQVTLSCSPISGHRSVSWYQQTPGQGLQFLFEYFSETQRNKGNFPGRFSGRQFSNSRSEMNVSTLELGDSALYLCASSSDLGGRVYNEQFFGPGTRLTVL.

This clonotype was seen a few times. The rearrangement joins TRBV7-9 to TRBJ1-2; D uncertain. Per the germline V gene, CDR1 is SEHNR and CDR2 is FQNEAQ (reference sequence). V shed 5 bases and J shed 5 bases, with 18 bases lying between them. This CDR3 comprises 15 residues. The CDR3 DNA reads as TGTGCCAGCAGCGATAGTTTGGACGGATTTTATGGCTACACCTTC. Its translation is CASSDSLDGFYGYTF.

V is TRBV20-1 and J is TRBJ2-1; 7 nucleotides agree with TRBD2. The V gene's germline CDR1 is DFQATT and CDR2 SNEGSKA (reference sequence). Trimming cost V 0 bases and J 6 bases; bases outside gene matches: 8. The length of the CDR3 is 15 residues. CDR3 DNA sequence: TGCAGTGCTAGAGATCAGGCGGGAGCGGGCAATGAGCAGTTCTTC. It encodes CSARDQAGAGNEQFF.

This clonotype was picked up a small number of times. This chain links TRBV20-1 with TRBJ2-1, with D perhaps TRBD2 (5 bases). Germline values: CDR1 DFQATT, CDR2 SNEGSKA (reference sequence). Trimming cost V 7 bases and J 3 bases, with 13 bases left between them. The length of the CDR3 is 13 residues. The CDR3, as DNA: TGCAGTGTCACACGTAGCGACTACAATGAGCAGTTCTTC. Protein: CSVTRSDYNEQFF.

This clonotype was counted between two and nine times. The chain has TRBV6-1 and TRBJ2-3; no clear D. Germline V gene lookup returns CDR1 MNHNS and CDR2 SASEGT. With 2 bases removed from V and 0 bases from J, the gap between germline ends came to 15 bases. The CDR3 length is 17 residues. The CDR3, as DNA: TGTGCCAGCAGTGAACCCTCGTCGAGTCTGAGCACAGATACGCAGTATTTT. Amino acids: CASSEPSSSLSTDTQYF.

This clonotype was seen at least ten times. This chain connects TRBV7-9 to TRBJ2-3; 10 bases match TRBD1. The CDR3 extends over 15 amino acids. CDR1 is SEHNR and CDR2 is FQNEAQ in the germline V gene (reference sequence). V shed 7 bases, J shed 8 bases, and the junction held 12 bases outside the gene matches. The CDR3: CASTEDRGPRGTQYF. The CDR3 DNA reads TGTGCCAGCACCGAAGACAGGGGGCCCCGTGGTACGCAGTATTTT.

CDR3: CSARVLDSGNTIYF. CDR3 in DNA: TGCAGTGCTAGAGTGCTGGACTCTGGAAACACCATATATTTT. This chain connects TRBV20-1 to TRBJ1-3; D not certain. Trimming removed 1 base from V and 0 bases from J, with 7 bases in between. This CDR3 comprises 14 residues. Germline lookup yields CDR1 DFQATT and CDR2 SNEGSKA (reference sequence).

V and J are TRBV13 and TRBJ1-5; D uncertain. From germline, CDR1 is PRHDT and CDR2 FYEKMQ (reference sequence). CDR3 length: 12 amino acids. Trimming pared 2 bases from V and 7 bases from J, leaving 6 bases between. The CDR3 DNA follows: TGTGCCAGCAGCTTATTTGGGCAGCCCCAGCATTTT. Translation: CASSLFGQPQHF.

The sample holds many counts of this clonotype. V usage is TRBV4-1 and J usage is TRBJ2-3; unclear D gene. In germline, CDR1 is MGHRA, CDR2 YSYEKL. This CDR3 has 15 residues. Trimming removed 1 base from V and 2 bases from J, with 10 bases in between. As DNA, the CDR3 is TGCGCCAGCAGCCAAGGACCAGTCCCCACAGATACGCAGTATTTT. This codes for CASSQGPVPTDTQYF.

The sample holds a few counts of this clonotype. The chain joins TRBV20-1 to TRBJ2-2; TRBD1 agrees at 9 bases. Per germline, CDR1 DFQATT and CDR2 SNEGSKA (reference sequence). V lost 5 bases to trimming and J lost 3 bases; unmatched junction nucleotides: 1. The CDR3 spans 13 residues. CDR3 nucleotides: TGCAGTGCTTGGGACAGGGACACCGGGGAGCTGTTTTTT. Translating gives CSAWDRDTGELFF.

This clonotype was seen a handful of times. CDR3 DNA sequence: TGTGCCAGCAGTGATGTAGCGGTCCTCAGCGAGCAGTACTTC. Encoded protein: CASSDVAVLSEQYF. The chain uses TRBV2 and TRBJ2-7; a weak D match, TRBD2 (6 bases). With 3 bases removed from V and 6 bases from J, the gap between germline ends came to 15 bases. The CDR3 runs to 14 residues. Germline CDR1 is SNHLY and CDR2 is FYNNEI.

This clonotype appeared a single time. The chain uses TRBV7-9 and TRBJ2-5; 10 nucleotides agree with TRBD2. The CDR3 runs to 16 residues. The V and J ends lost 6 bases and 0 bases, in that order; junction bases with no gene match: 7. The germline V gene encodes CDR1 SEHNR and CDR2 FQNEAQ (reference sequence). The CDR3 sequence is CASRDLAGAYQETQYF. In DNA, the CDR3 is TGTGCCAGCAGGGACCTAGCGGGGGCCTACCAAGAGACCCAGTACTTC.

This clonotype was counted at least ten times. The J gene is TRBJ2-1, the V gene TRBV7-9; D call uncertain. Germline V gives CDR1 SEHNR, CDR2 FQNEAQ (reference sequence). The CDR3 is 12 amino acids. V lost 0 bases and J lost 9, with 6 bases in between. The CDR3 region has the DNA TGTGCCAGCAGCTTAGCTGGGGTTGAGCAGTTCTTC. Translation gives CASSLAGVEQFF. The full variable domain, rest sourced from reference TRBV7-9 and TRBJ2-1, is DTGVSQNPRHKITKRGQNVTFRCDPISEHNRLYWYRQTLGQGPEFLTYFQNEAQLEKSRLLSDRFSAERPKGSFSTLEIQRTEQGDSAMYLCASSLAGVEQFFGPGTRLTVL.

This rearrangement joins TRBV2 to TRBJ2-7; D uncertain. V lost 8 bases and J 5 bases, leaving 10 bases between the germline ends. Germline V gene sequence: CDR1 SNHLY, CDR2 FYNNEI. This CDR3 comprises 11 residues. CDR3 sequence: CASGNTDEQYF. The CDR3, as DNA: TGTGCCAGCGGAAACACGGACGAGCAGTACTTC.

The table lists this clonotype with many counts. CDR3 bases: TGTGCCAGCAGCCAGTTTGGGCGCAGAGCTAACTATGGCTACACCTTC. Amino acid sequence: CASSQFGRRANYGYTF. The chain couples TRBV4-2 to TRBJ1-2; unclear D gene. Trimming removed 3 bases from V and 0 bases from J, with 14 bases in between. Germline-derived CDR1 and CDR2 are LGHNA and YNFKEQ. The CDR3 has 16 amino acids.

The table lists this clonotype with a few counts. In DNA form, the CDR3 reads TGTGCCAGCAGCTTACGGGGGAGTCCACCAGATACGCAGTATTTT. This gives the protein CASSLRGSPPDTQYF. This rearrangement joins TRBV7-2 to TRBJ2-3; D might be TRBD2 (6 bases). The CDR3 has 15 amino acids. Germline lookup yields CDR1 SGHTA and CDR2 FQGNSA. The V and J ends lost 2 bases and 4 bases respectively, with 13 bases between them.

This clonotype was seen a handful of times. The V call is TRBV5-6, the J call TRBJ2-3, with D unclear. The CDR3 has 12 residues. Germline V gene data show CDR1 as SGHDT and CDR2 as YYEEEE. The V end lost 1 base, the J end lost 7 bases, and 7 bases lay between the germline ends. The CDR3 DNA reads as TGTGCCAGCAGCTTGTCCCGGAATACGCAGTATTTT. As protein: CASSLSRNTQYF.